A selection of T cell receptor beta chains follows, all from one sample in a study of response to subunit inactivated influenza vaccine. A single record per CDR3 protein comes from TCRdb applying MiXCR to the RT-PCR reads. The table lists some 640,000 distinct CDR3 sequences, about 15% of them singletons. Sequenced here: PBMCs from blood, sampled less than 15 days before vaccination. The receptor set was obtained from a middle-aged man who received an inactivated influenza vaccine. The CDR3 runs from the conserved cysteine through the conserved F or W. A D gene is named only where the DNA matches it firmly. Clone size is not always given. Where it is, it says once, few, many or a class for expanded clones.

V,size,D,J,CDR3,DNA
TRBV20-1,NA,TRBD1,TRBJ1-5,CSAPRPGQRQPQHF,TGCAGTGCTCCAAGACCGGGACAGCGCCAGCCCCAGCATTTT
TRBV27,NA,TRBD1,TRBJ2-7,CASSLGTGGRNEQYF,TGTGCCAGCAGCCTAGGGACAGGGGGAAGGAACGAGCAGTACTTC
TRBV5-1,few,NA,TRBJ1-4,CASSSGASTNEKLFF,TGCGCCAGCAGCTCCGGGGCCTCAACTAATGAAAAACTGTTTTTT
TRBV7-8,few,NA,TRBJ2-1,CASSSRGPRYNEQFF,TGTGCCAGCAGCAGCAGGGGTCCCCGCTACAATGAGCAGTTCTTC
TRBV28,few,NA,TRBJ2-3,CASSSIGDTQYF,TGTGCCAGCAGTTCGATAGGGGATACGCAGTATTTT
TRBV4-1,NA,TRBD1,TRBJ1-2,CASSPTLSARDRGGGGYTF,TGCGCCAGCAGCCCAACACTCTCCGCCCGGGACAGGGGTGGTGGTGGCTACACCTTC
TRBV27,NA,NA,TRBJ2-6,CASSLSNRANVLTF,TGTGCCAGCAGTTTATCGAACAGGGCCAACGTCCTGACTTTC
TRBV14,few,TRBD1,TRBJ2-6,CASSRDSNSANVLTF,TGTGCCAGCAGCCGGGACAGCAATTCGGCCAACGTCCTGACTTTC
TRBV28,many,NA,TRBJ2-1,CASSLVQSYNEQFF,TGTGCCAGCAGTTTAGTCCAGTCCTACAATGAGCAGTTCTTC
TRBV9,few,NA,TRBJ2-6,CASSAGDNGANVLTF,TGTGCCAGCAGCGCGGGGGATAACGGGGCCAACGTCCTGACTTTC
TRBV7-6,many,TRBD2,TRBJ2-1,CASSFGRYNEQFF,TGTGCCAGCAGCTTCGGGAGGTACAATGAGCAGTTCTTC
TRBV12-3/TRBV12-4,NA,TRBD2,TRBJ2-3,CASSPRTSGRSDTQYF,TGTGCCAGCAGCCCGAGGACTAGCGGGAGATCAGATACGCAGTATTTT
TRBV28,few,NA,TRBJ2-7,CASSPGTNLPLGYF,TGTGCCAGCAGTCCCGGGACAAACCTACCTTTGGGGTACTTC
TRBV14,NA,TRBD2,TRBJ2-7,CASSQDRRAGLDF,TGTGCCAGCAGCCAAGATCGTCGAGCGGGGTTAGACTTC
TRBV9,NA,NA,TRBJ2-2,CASSVAQVMMNTGELFF,TGTGCCAGCAGCGTAGCACAAGTAATGATGAACACCGGGGAGCTGTTTTTT
TRBV14,many,TRBD1,TRBJ1-2,CASSQGVTGRGYTF,TGTGCCAGCAGCCAAGGAGTGACAGGGAGAGGCTACACCTTC
TRBV20-1,NA,TRBD1,TRBJ1-4,CSASHRGNEKLFF,TGCAGTGCTAGTCACAGGGGTAATGAAAAACTGTTTTTT
TRBV12-3/TRBV12-4,few,NA,TRBJ2-3,CASRGRGASTDTQYF,TGTGCCAGCAGGGGACGGGGCGCTAGCACAGATACGCAGTATTTT
TRBV10-3,NA,TRBD1,TRBJ1-3,CAISKQGNPGNTIYF,TGTGCCATCAGTAAACAGGGGAATCCTGGAAACACCATATATTTT
TRBV12-3/TRBV12-4,many,NA,TRBJ1-6,CASSPWVSSPLHF,TGTGCCAGCAGTCCCTGGGTGAGTTCACCCCTCCACTTT
TRBV11-2,few,NA,TRBJ2-2,CASSLEAFGMFGELFF,TGTGCCAGCAGCTTAGAGGCATTCGGAATGTTCGGGGAGCTGTTTTTT
TRBV20-1,NA,NA,TRBJ1-1,CSAPAGGEGTEAFF,TGCAGTGCACCGGCTGGGGGCGAAGGCACTGAAGCTTTCTTT
TRBV7-8,few,TRBD2,TRBJ2-7,CASSLVSTSGTPYEQYF,TGTGCCAGCAGCTTAGTTTCGACTAGCGGGACACCCTACGAGCAGTACTTC
TRBV18,NA,TRBD1,TRBJ2-6,CASSPPTGLSSGANVLTF,TGTGCCAGCTCACCACCGACAGGGTTGAGCTCTGGGGCCAACGTCCTGACTTTC
TRBV28,NA,NA,TRBJ2-2,CASSWVGDSAGELFF,TGTGCCAGCAGTTGGGTTGGGGACTCGGCCGGGGAGCTGTTTTTT
TRBV6-1,NA,NA,TRBJ2-5,CASSETGFSGTQYF,TGTGCCAGCAGTGAAACAGGCTTTTCAGGGACCCAGTACTTC
TRBV7-3,few,NA,TRBJ2-1,CASSLKTGPHPNRNNEQFF,TGTGCCAGCAGCTTAAAAACGGGACCCCACCCCAATAGAAACAATGAGCAGTTCTTC
TRBV7-9,NA,NA,TRBJ2-3,CASTRGVTDTQYF,TGTGCCAGCACTCGGGGCGTGACAGATACGCAGTATTTT
TRBV12-3/TRBV12-4,NA,NA,TRBJ2-7,CASSSGRITYEQYF,TGTGCCAGCAGTTCGGGACGGATAACCTACGAGCAGTACTTC
TRBV12-3/TRBV12-4,few,NA,TRBJ2-5,CASSAAETQYF,TGTGCCAGCAGTGCAGCAGAGACCCAGTACTTC
TRBV28,few,NA,TRBJ2-5,CASSLGVGGHETQYF,TGTGCCAGCAGTTTGGGGGTTGGGGGCCATGAGACCCAGTACTTC
TRBV6-1,NA,TRBD2,TRBJ2-1,CASSLLAGINNEQFF,TGTGCCAGCAGTCTTCTAGCGGGAATAAACAATGAGCAGTTCTTC
TRBV7-8,many,NA,TRBJ2-7,CASSLLLYEQYF,TGTGCCAGCAGCTTACTGCTATACGAGCAGTACTTC
TRBV28,many,NA,TRBJ2-7,CASSDLAGSYEQYF,TGTGCCAGCAGTGACCTGGCGGGGAGCTACGAGCAGTACTTC
TRBV5-1,many,NA,TRBJ2-5,CASSPQGQETQYF,TGTGCCAGCAGTCCTCAGGGTCAAGAGACCCAGTACTTC
TRBV7-8,few,NA,TRBJ1-5,CASSLVRDPRNQPQHF,TGTGCCAGCAGCTTAGTAAGGGATCCCCGCAATCAGCCCCAGCATTTT
TRBV5-1,few,TRBD2,TRBJ2-2,CASRAGGSNTGELFF,TGCGCCAGCAGAGCGGGGGGCTCGAACACCGGGGAGCTGTTTTTT
TRBV12-5,NA,NA,TRBJ2-3,CASALSTDTQYF,TGTGCTAGTGCCCTAAGCACAGATACGCAGTATTTT
TRBV5-4,NA,NA,TRBJ2-7,CASSFGGEAPKEQYF,TGTGCCAGCAGCTTCGGCGGGGAAGCACCTAAGGAGCAGTACTTC
TRBV7-2,NA,NA,TRBJ1-5,CASSATGSLQPQHF,TGTGCCAGCAGCGCTACAGGGAGTTTGCAGCCCCAGCATTTT
TRBV20-1,few,TRBD1,TRBJ2-2,CSATTGGLGELFF,TGCAGTGCTACAACAGGGGGCCTCGGGGAGCTGTTTTTT
TRBV28,few,TRBD1,TRBJ2-1,CATSSQQGNNEQFF,TGTGCCACCTCAAGTCAACAGGGGAACAATGAGCAGTTCTTC
TRBV20-1,few,TRBD1,TRBJ2-7,CSASRTGSSYEQYF,TGCAGTGCTAGTCGGACAGGTAGCTCCTACGAGCAGTACTTC
TRBV2,NA,NA,TRBJ1-1,CASSGNRVGDTEAFF,TGTGCCAGCAGTGGAAATCGCGTTGGGGACACTGAAGCTTTCTTT
TRBV20-1,few,TRBD2,TRBJ2-3,CSASRGRRDTQYF,TGCAGTGCTAGTCGCGGGAGACGGGATACGCAGTATTTT
TRBV20-1,many,TRBD1,TRBJ1-2,CSASGGYGYTF,TGCAGTGCCTCAGGGGGCTATGGCTACACCTTC
TRBV5-8,NA,TRBD1,TRBJ1-2,CASSQGTGMYYGYTF,TGTGCCAGCAGCCAGGGGACAGGCATGTACTATGGCTACACCTTC
TRBV21-1,few,NA,TRBJ1-4,CASSKLGTGESANEKLFF,TGTGCCAGCAGCAAACTGGGAACAGGGGAGAGTGCTAATGAAAAACTGTTTTTT
TRBV7-2,few,NA,TRBJ2-1,CASSSYGGNEQFF,TGTGCCAGCAGCTCCTATGGGGGCAATGAGCAGTTCTTC
TRBV7-2,NA,NA,TRBJ2-1,CASSPRAGSYNEQFF,TGTGCCAGCAGCCCCCGTGCGGGGTCCTACAATGAGCAGTTCTTC
TRBV7-9,many,NA,TRBJ1-1,CASSPPEAFF,TGTGCCAGCAGCCCGCCTGAAGCTTTCTTT